The 10 T cell receptor beta chains listed next were all sequenced from one sample in a study of shared clonotypes between healthy human individuals. Data came from immunoSEQ multiplex PCR; TCRdb stores just in-frame clones and leaves some out. The repertoire holds 1,500,000 or so clones, around 95% seen once, with approximately 1% in the top ten. What was sequenced was naive CD4+ T cells sorted from blood. Subset given: CD45RA+ positively selected. Source of these receptors: a man younger than 40 in good health.

The V and J genes are TRBV20-1 and TRBJ2-1, with D perhaps TRBD1 (6 bases). The CDR3 runs 11 residues. Between the trimmed V and J ends, which lost 3 bases and 10 bases, there was a span of 10 bases. Germline V gene sequence: CDR1 DFQATT, CDR2 SNEGSKA (reference sequence). Written as DNA, the CDR3 is TGCAGTGCTAGCGGGACACCCGAGCAGTTCTTC. As protein: CSASGTPEQFF.

The genes are TRBV6-5 and TRBJ2-7; TRBD2 aligns across 7 bases. The V gene's germline CDR1 is MNHEY and CDR2 SVGAGI. Losses at the gene ends were 8 bases for V and 4 bases for J; bases not matched to a gene: 8. This CDR3 has 13 residues. The chain's CDR3 is CASRREVGYEQYF. The CDR3 DNA is TGTGCCAGCCGACGGGAGGTCGGTTACGAGCAGTACTTC.

The rearrangement links TRBV10-1 to TRBJ2-5; the D call may be TRBD1 or TRBD2 (5 bases each). Germline values: CDR1 WNHNN, CDR2 SYGVQD (reference sequence). V was cut by 0 bases and J by 9 bases, with 11 bases left in between. This CDR3 has 13 amino acids. This CDR3 is CASSESTGGAQYF. As DNA, the CDR3 is TGCGCCAGCAGTGAGTCGACTGGGGGAGCCCAGTACTTC.

The chain joins TRBV28 to TRBJ1-5; D is ambiguous. Trimming pared 5 bases from V and 6 bases from J, leaving 5 bases between. CDR3 length: 11 amino acids. CDR1 MDHEN and CDR2 SYDVKM come from the germline V gene. CDR3 loop: CASSGLQPQHF. The DNA of the CDR3 is TGTGCCAGCAGTGGGCTTCAGCCCCAGCATTTT.

This chain connects TRBV5-4 to TRBJ1-1, with 9 bases identical to TRBD1. Germline CDR1 is SGHNT and CDR2 is YYREEE (reference sequence). The CDR3 sequence is 15 residues long. Germline trimming cut 0 bases from V and 4 bases from J; bases unmatched to any gene: 4. The CDR3 DNA follows: TGTGCCAGCAGCTTGGCGGGACAGGGTAGCACTGAAGCTTTCTTT. It is translated as CASSLAGQGSTEAFF.

This clone has a handful of counts. The rearrangement uses TRBV9 and TRBJ2-3; maybe TRBD1 (5 bases). The length of the CDR3 is 12 residues. Germline-derived CDR1 and CDR2 are SGDLS and YYNGEE. The V end was cut by 4 bases, the J end by 5 bases, with 8 bases between. As DNA, the CDR3 is TGTGCCAGCAGCAGACAGTTAGATACGCAGTATTTT. It specifies CASSRQLDTQYF.

The CDR3 DNA reads TGTGCCAGCAGCTACAGGGGGGGTGAAAAACTGTTTTTT. Translated, it gives CASSYRGGEKLFF. This sequence joins TRBV5-4 and TRBJ1-4; 8 bases are a match to TRBD1. The CDR3 loop spans 13 amino acids. CDR1 is SGHNT and CDR2 is YYREEE in the germline V gene (reference sequence). The V and J ends lost 3 bases and 7 bases, in that order; junction bases with no gene match: 2.

This chain uses TRBV28 with TRBJ2-7, with TRBD2 matching over 10 bases. The CDR3 sequence is 17 residues long. The V gene end was trimmed by 5 bases and the J gene end by 2 bases; junction bases not matched to a gene: 12. CDR1 and CDR2 (germline): MDHEN, SYDVKM. The CDR3 region is CASSGGGSGRPPYEQYF. Here the CDR3 DNA reads TGTGCCAGCAGTGGGGGGGGTAGCGGGAGGCCACCCTACGAGCAGTACTTC.

The chain joins TRBV14 to TRBJ2-1, with 15 bases lining up with TRBD2. There are 17 residues in the CDR3. V trimming: 5 bases; J trimming: 7 bases; junction bases outside the gene matches: 9. The V gene's germline CDR1 is SGHDN and CDR2 FVKESK. The CDR3 reads CASSYRLGTSGRNEQFF. DNA of the CDR3: TGTGCCAGCAGCTACCGGCTCGGGACTAGCGGGAGGAATGAGCAGTTCTTC.

The chain joins TRBV9 to TRBJ1-2, with D hard to call. The length of the CDR3 is 12 residues. CDR1 and CDR2 from the germline V gene are SGDLS and YYNGEE. V gave up 0 bases and J gave up 7 bases, with 7 bases separating them. The CDR3 is CASSVDVGGYTF. In nucleotides, the CDR3 is TGTGCCAGCAGCGTAGACGTGGGTGGCTACACCTTC.